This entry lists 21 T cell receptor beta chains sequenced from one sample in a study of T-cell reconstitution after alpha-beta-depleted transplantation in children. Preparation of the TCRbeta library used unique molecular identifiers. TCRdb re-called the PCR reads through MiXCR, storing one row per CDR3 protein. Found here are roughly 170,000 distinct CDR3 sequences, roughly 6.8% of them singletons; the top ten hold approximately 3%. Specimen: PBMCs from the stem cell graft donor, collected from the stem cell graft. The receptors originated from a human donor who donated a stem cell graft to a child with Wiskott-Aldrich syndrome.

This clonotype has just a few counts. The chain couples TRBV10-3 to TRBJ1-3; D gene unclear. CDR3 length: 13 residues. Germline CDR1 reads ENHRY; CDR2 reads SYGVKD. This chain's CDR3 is CAHVAVSGNTIYF. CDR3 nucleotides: TGTGCTCATGTGGCAGTCTCTGGAAACACCATATATTTT.

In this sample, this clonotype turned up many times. The CDR3 region is CSVELAFF. CDR3 coding DNA: TGCAGCGTTGAGCTAGCTTTCTTT. This chain joins TRBV29-1 and TRBJ1-1; D gene ambiguous. Trimming removed 3 bases from V and 10 bases from J, with 3 bases in between. The CDR3 loop spans 8 amino acids. From germline, CDR1 is SQVTM and CDR2 ANQGSEA. The complete variable domain, with remaining parts taken from reference TRBV29-1 and TRBJ1-1, reads SAVISQKPSRDICQRGTSLTIQCQVDSQVTMMFWYRQQPGQSLTLIATANQGSEATYESGFVIDKFPISRPNLTFSTLTVSNMSPEDSSIYLCSVELAFFGQGTRLTVV.

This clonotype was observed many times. The CDR3 reads CSAFPGGRPNTEAFF. In DNA, the CDR3 is TGCAGTGCTTTCCCTGGGGGACGGCCGAACACTGAAGCTTTCTTT. The chain combines TRBV20-1 with TRBJ1-1, with D maybe TRBD1 (5 bases). The V gene lost 5 bases and the J gene lost 1 base, with 17 bases spanning the gap. The CDR3 sequence is 15 residues long. CDR1 and CDR2 (germline): DFQATT, SNEGSKA (reference sequence).

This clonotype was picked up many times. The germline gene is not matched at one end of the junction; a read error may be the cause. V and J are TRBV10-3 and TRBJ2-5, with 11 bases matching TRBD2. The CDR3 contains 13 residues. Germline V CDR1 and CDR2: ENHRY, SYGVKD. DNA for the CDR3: TGTGCCATCAGACTAGCGGGAGATGAGACCCAGTATTTC. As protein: CAIRLAGDETQYF.

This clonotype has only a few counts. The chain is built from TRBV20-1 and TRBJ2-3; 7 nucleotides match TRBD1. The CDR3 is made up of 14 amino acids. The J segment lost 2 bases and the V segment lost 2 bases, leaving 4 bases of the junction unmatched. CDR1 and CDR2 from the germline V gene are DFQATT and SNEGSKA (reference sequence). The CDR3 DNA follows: TGCAGTGCTAGACTCGGGACAGCCACAGATACGCAGTATTTT. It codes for CSARLGTATDTQYF.

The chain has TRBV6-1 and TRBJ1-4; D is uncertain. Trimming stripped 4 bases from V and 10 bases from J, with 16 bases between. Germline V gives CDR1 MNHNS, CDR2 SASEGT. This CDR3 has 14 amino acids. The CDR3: CASSGGVRVGKLFF. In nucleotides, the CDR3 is TGTGCCAGCAGTGGCGGGGTCCGGGTTGGAAAACTGTTTTTT.

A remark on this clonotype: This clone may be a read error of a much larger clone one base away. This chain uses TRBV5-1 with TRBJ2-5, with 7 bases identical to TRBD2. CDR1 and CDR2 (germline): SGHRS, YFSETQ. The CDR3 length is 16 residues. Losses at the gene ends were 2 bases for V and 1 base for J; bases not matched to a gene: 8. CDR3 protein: CASSFGGTTTQETQYF. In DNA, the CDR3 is TGCGCCAGCAGCTTTGGAGGGACTACCACCCAAGAGACCCAGTACTTC. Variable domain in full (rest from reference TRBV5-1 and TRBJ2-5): KAGVTQTPRYLIKTRGQQVTLSCSPISGHRSVSWYQQTPGQGLQFLFEYFSETQRNKGNFPGRFSGRQFSNSRSEMNVSTLELGDSALYLCASSFGGTTTQETQYFGPGTRLLVL.

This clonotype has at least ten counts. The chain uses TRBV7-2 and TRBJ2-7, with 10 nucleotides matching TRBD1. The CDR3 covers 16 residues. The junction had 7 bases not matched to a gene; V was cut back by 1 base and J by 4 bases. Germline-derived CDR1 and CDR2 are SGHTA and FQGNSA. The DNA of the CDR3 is TGTGCCAGCAGCTTAGGGACAGGGGGGCTATTTTACGAGCAGTACTTC. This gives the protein CASSLGTGGLFYEQYF.

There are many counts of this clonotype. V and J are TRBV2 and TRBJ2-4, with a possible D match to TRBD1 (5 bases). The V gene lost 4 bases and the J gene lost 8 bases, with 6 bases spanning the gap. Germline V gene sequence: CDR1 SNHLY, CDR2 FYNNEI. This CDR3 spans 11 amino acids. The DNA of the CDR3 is TGTGCCAGCAGTGTCAGGGACATTCAGTACTTC. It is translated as CASSVRDIQYF. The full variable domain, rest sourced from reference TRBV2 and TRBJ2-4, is EPEVTQTPSHQVTQMGQEVILRCVPISNHLYFYWYRQILGQKVEFLVSFYNNEISEKSEIFDDQFSVERPDGSNFTLKIRSTKLEDSAMYFCASSVRDIQYFGAGTRLSVL.

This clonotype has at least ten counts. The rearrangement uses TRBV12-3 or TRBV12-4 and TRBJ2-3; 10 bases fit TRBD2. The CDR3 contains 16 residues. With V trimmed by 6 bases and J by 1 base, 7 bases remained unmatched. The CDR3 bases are TGTGCCAGCAGCCAAAGAAGCGGGGGGGGCACAGATACGCAGTATTTT. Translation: CASSQRSGGGTDTQYF.

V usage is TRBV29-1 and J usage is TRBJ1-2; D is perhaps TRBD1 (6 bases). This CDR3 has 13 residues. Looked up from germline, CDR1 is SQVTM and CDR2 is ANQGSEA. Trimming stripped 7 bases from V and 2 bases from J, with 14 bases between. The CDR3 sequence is CSAADQGNYGYTF. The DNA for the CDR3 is TGCAGCGCCGCCGACCAGGGGAACTATGGCTACACCTTC. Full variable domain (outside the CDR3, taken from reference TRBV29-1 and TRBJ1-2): SAVISQKPSRDICQRGTSLTIQCQVDSQVTMMFWYRQQPGQSLTLIATANQGSEATYESGFVIDKFPISRPNLTFSTLTVSNMSPEDSSIYLCSAADQGNYGYTFGSGTRLTVV.

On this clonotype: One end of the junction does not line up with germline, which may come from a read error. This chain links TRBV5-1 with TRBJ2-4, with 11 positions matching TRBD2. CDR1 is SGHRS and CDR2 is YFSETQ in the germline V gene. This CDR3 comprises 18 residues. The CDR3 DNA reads TGCGACAGCAGCTCCGCGACTAGCGGGATCCCAGCCAAAAACATTCAGTACTTC. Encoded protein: CDSSSATSGIPAKNIQYF.

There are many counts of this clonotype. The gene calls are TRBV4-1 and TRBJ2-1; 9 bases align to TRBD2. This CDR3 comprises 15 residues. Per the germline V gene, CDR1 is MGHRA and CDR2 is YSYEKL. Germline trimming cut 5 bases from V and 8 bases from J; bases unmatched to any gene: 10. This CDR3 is CASSLSLSGGDEQFF. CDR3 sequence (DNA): TGCGCCAGCAGCTTAAGTCTTAGCGGGGGCGATGAGCAGTTCTTC.

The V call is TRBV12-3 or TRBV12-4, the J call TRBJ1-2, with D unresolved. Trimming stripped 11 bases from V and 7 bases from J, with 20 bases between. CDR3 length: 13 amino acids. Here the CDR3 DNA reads TGTGCCTTCTGTTTAGTTTTACCCAGTGGCTACACCTTC. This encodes CAFCLVLPSGYTF.

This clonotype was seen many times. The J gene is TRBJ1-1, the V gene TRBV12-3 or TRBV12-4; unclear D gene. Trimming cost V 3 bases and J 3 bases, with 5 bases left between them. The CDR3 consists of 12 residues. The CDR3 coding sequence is TGTGCCAGCAGTTTGGCCCACACTGAAGCTTTCTTT. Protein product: CASSLAHTEAFF.

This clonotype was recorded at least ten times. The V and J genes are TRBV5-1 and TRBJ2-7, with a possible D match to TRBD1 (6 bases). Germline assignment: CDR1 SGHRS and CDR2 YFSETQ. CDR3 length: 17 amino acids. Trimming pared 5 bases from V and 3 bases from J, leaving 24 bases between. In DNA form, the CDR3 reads TGCGCCAGCAGGAAACATTACGAACGGACAGCAAACTACGAGCAGTACTTC. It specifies CASRKHYERTANYEQYF. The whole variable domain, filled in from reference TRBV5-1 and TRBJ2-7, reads KAGVTQTPRYLIKTRGQQVTLSCSPISGHRSVSWYQQTPGQGLQFLFEYFSETQRNKGNFPGRFSGRQFSNSRSEMNVSTLELGDSALYLCASRKHYERTANYEQYFGPGTRLTVT.

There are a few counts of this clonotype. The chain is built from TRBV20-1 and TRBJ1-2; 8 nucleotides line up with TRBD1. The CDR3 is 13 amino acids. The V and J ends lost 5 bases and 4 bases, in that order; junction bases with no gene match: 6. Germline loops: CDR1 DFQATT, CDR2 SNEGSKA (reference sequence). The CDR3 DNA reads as TGCAGTGCTGGTTCAGGGGGCGGCTATGGCTACACCTTC. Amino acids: CSAGSGGGYGYTF.

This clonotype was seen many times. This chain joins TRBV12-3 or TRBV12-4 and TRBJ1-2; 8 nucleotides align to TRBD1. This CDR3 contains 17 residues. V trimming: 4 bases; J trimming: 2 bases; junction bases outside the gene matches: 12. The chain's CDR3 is CASSSRPRGQGNYGYTF. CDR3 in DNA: TGTGCCAGCAGTTCAAGACCACGAGGACAGGGAAACTATGGCTACACCTTC.

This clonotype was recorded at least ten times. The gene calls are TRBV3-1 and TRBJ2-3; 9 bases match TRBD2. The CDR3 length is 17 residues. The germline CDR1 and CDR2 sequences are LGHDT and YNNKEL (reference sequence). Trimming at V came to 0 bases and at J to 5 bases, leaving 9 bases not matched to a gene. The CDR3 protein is CASSQDWASGELDTQYF. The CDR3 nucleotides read TGTGCCAGCAGCCAAGATTGGGCTAGCGGGGAGTTAGATACGCAGTATTTT.

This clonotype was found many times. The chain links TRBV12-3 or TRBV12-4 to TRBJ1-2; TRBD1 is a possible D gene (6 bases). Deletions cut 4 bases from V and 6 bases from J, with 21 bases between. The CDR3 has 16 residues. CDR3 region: CASSSSRRGTGNGYTF. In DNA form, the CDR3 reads TGTGCCAGCAGTTCCTCCCGCAGGGGCACAGGCAATGGCTACACCTTC.

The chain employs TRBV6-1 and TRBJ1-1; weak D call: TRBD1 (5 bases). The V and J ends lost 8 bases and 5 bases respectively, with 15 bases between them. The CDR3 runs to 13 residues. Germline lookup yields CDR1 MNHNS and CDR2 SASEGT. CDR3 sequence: CASANGGGTEAFF. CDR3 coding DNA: TGTGCCAGCGCAAATGGGGGGGGTACTGAAGCTTTCTTT.